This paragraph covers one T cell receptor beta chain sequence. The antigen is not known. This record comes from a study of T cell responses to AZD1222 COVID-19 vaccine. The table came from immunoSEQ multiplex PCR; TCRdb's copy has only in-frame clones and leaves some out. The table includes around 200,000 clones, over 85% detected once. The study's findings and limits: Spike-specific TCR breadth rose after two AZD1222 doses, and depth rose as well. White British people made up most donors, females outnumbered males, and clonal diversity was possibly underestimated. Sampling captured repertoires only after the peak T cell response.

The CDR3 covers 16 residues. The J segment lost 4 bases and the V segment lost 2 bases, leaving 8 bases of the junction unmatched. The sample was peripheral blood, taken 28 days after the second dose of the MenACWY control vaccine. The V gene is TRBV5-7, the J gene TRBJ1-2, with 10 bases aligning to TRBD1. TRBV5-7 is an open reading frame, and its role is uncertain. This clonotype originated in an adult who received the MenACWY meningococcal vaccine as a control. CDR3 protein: CASSLGDRGLAYGYTF. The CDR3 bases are TGTGCCAGCAGCTTAGGGGACAGGGGATTGGCCTATGGCTACACCTTC.